A single T cell receptor beta chain is shown here with its context. Its antigen remains unknown. The CDR3 totals 14 residues. Germline CDR1 SNHLY, CDR2 FYNNEI. J gave up 4 bases and V 5 bases, and 6 bases lay outside the gene matches. Sequenced by immunoSEQ multiplex PCR; TCRdb stores in-frame clones only, minus some. The table includes more than 45,000 clones, 84% detected once. These data belong to a study of OX40 agonist ivuxolimab in advanced cancers. Study outcomes and limitations: Relatively little clonal expansion, among the lowest observed, appeared in partial responders at 0.1-3.0 mg/kg.

This sequence originates from an adult with an advanced solid tumor such as melanoma, head and neck, liver or kidney cancer. The V call is TRBV2, the J call TRBJ2-7, with 9 bases lining up with TRBD1. Here the sequenced sample was CD4+ or CD8+ T cells sorted from blood, taken in a trial of the OX40 agonist ivuxolimab. In DNA, the CDR3 is TGTGCCAGCAGTTTCCGGGACAGGGTTTACGAGCAGTACTTC. Translation: CASSFRDRVYEQYF. The entire variable domain, with the rest obtained from reference TRBV2 and TRBJ2-7, is as follows: EPEVTQTPSHQVTQMGQEVILRCVPISNHLYFYWYRQILGQKVEFLVSFYNNEISEKSEIFDDQFSVERPDGSNFTLKIRSTKLEDSAMYFCASSFRDRVYEQYFGPGTRLTVT.